A selection of T cell receptor beta chains follows, all from one sample in a study of blood T cell repertoires in COVID-19. Method: immunoSEQ multiplex PCR; TCRdb's copy keeps in-frame clones and lacks some. This sample yields about 180,000 clones, of which 80% are seen a single time; around 7% belongs to the top ten. Sequencing was carried out using peripheral blood. Every receptor here comes from a man in his sixties or seventies with active or convalescent COVID-19. Each CDR3 is given with its conserved first and last residue. The order of the fields is V gene, J gene, D gene, clone size, CDR3 DNA, CDR3 protein. A D gene is named only where the DNA matches it firmly. The size of a clone is reported for some rows only, either as once, few or many, or as a class for expanded clones.

TRBV18,TRBJ1-1,-,-,TGTGCCACCTCAGGGAGCGTGAACACTGAAGCTTTCTTT,CATSGSVNTEAFF
TRBV5-1,TRBJ1-1,TRBD1,-,TGCGCCAGCAGCACTGGACAGGTAGCTAACACTGAAGCTTTCTTT,CASSTGQVANTEAFF
TRBV27,TRBJ2-2,TRBD1,-,TGTGCCAGTAGGAGGACCGGACAGGGGGCGCGTAACACCGGGGAGCTGTTTTTT,CASRRTGQGARNTGELFF
TRBV12-3/TRBV12-4,TRBJ1-2,-,-,TGTGCCAGCAGCTCTGGCCGAGCGCGGGGCTACACCTTC,CASSSGRARGYTF
TRBV3-1/TRBV3-2,TRBJ1-2,TRBD1,-,TGTGCCAGCAGCCCAGTCATGAGCAGGGGGGACTATGGCTACACCTTC,CASSPVMSRGDYGYTF
TRBV7-8,TRBJ1-3,TRBD1,-,TGTGCCAGCAGCTTAGGGGACAGGGGGAAGCCTGGAAACACCATATATTTT,CASSLGDRGKPGNTIYF
TRBV24-1,TRBJ2-2,TRBD2,-,TGTGCCACCAGTGACCCAGTTCTCGGAACTAGCGGATATTCGAACACCGGGGAGCTGTTTTTT,CATSDPVLGTSGYSNTGELFF
TRBV27,TRBJ2-7,TRBD2,once,TGTGCCGTACGGCGGGGGACTAGCGAGCAGTACTTC,CAVRRGTSEQYF
TRBV6-6,TRBJ1-2,-,-,TGTGCCAGCAGTTACGGGAGTGGCTACACCTTC,CASSYGSGYTF
TRBV6-5,TRBJ1-1,TRBD1,-,TGTGCCAGCGGGAGAGGGGACAGCTACACTGAAGCTTTCTTT,CASGRGDSYTEAFF
TRBV4-1,TRBJ1-2,-,-,TGCGCCAGCAGCCTGGCAGGCATAGGTGGCTACACCTTC,CASSLAGIGGYTF
TRBV7-2,TRBJ2-5,TRBD2,-,TGTGCCAGCAGCTCCCGGACTAGCGGGGGCCCCTGGGAGACCCAGTACTTC,CASSSRTSGGPWETQYF
TRBV7-7,TRBJ2-3,TRBD2,-,TGTGCTAGCAGCTTAGGTTTCGGGAGGCCAACAGATACGCAGTATTTT,CASSLGFGRPTDTQYF
TRBV5-1,TRBJ2-1,TRBD2,-,TGCGCCAGCAGCTCCACCCCGGGACTAGCGGGAGAGTCACAGTTCTTC,CASSSTPGLAGESQFF
TRBV18,TRBJ2-5,-,few,TGTGCCAGCTCACGCGCCGGAGCTGGTGAGACCCAGTACTTC,CASSRAGAGETQYF
TRBV2,TRBJ2-3,TRBD2,-,TGTGCCAGCCAAAGGCGGGAGGAGGGAGATACGCAGTATTTT,CASQRREEGDTQYF
TRBV6-5,TRBJ2-3,TRBD2,once,TGTGCCAGCACTGCGCGGGGGATACCTTTGGATACGCAGTATTTT,CASTARGIPLDTQYF
TRBV6-2/TRBV6-3,TRBJ1-6,-,-,TGTGCCAGCAGCGAACCCCTCGGGGGAGACCTATCACCCCTCCACTTT,CASSEPLGGDLSPLHF
TRBV30,TRBJ1-1,TRBD1,-,TGTGCCGTTCGGCAGGGGGCAGGAACTGAAGCTTTCTTT,CAVRQGAGTEAFF
TRBV24-1,TRBJ2-4,TRBD2,-,TGTGCCACCAGTGATTTGGCGGGGGGATTCAAAAACATTCAGTACTTC,CATSDLAGGFKNIQYF
TRBV11-2,TRBJ1-6,TRBD1,-,TGTGCCAGCAGCCCCGGGACAGGGAATTCACCCCTCCACTTT,CASSPGTGNSPLHF
TRBV18,TRBJ1-5,-,-,TGTGCCAGCTCACCTAGACAGGACAATCAGCCCCAGCATTTT,CASSPRQDNQPQHF
TRBV27,TRBJ1-2,-,-,TGTGCCAGCAGTTTATCGTGGGGGGGGAAGAGAGACTATGGCTACACCTTC,CASSLSWGGKRDYGYTF
TRBV7-2,TRBJ2-1,-,-,TGTGCCAGCAGCTTCTCCGACTGGGGCCCTAATGAGCAGTTCTTC,CASSFSDWGPNEQFF
TRBV7-9,TRBJ2-5,TRBD1,-,TGTGCCAGCAGCTTATCAGGACAGGGGGAAAGAGAGACCCAGTACTTC,CASSLSGQGERETQYF
TRBV14,TRBJ2-7,-,-,TGTGCCAGCAGCCAAGTGTGGGCACGGGGAACCTACGAGCAGTACTTC,CASSQVWARGTYEQYF
TRBV30,TRBJ2-2,-,-,TGTGGCGGGCGGGGGCCCGTTAACACCGGGGAGCTGTTTTTT,CGGRGPVNTGELFF
TRBV5-3,TRBJ1-5,TRBD1,-,TGTGCCAGAAGAGAGACCGGGACAGGGGACTCGAATCAGCCCCAGCATTTT,CARRETGTGDSNQPQHF
TRBV10-3,TRBJ1-3,-,-,TGTGCCATCAGTGGATACAGGGAGGGGGACACCATATATTTT,CAISGYREGDTIYF
TRBV11-2,TRBJ2-1,TRBD2,-,TGTGCCAGCAGCTTACAGCGGGAGGGCGCTGAGCAGTTCTTC,CASSLQREGAEQFF
TRBV4-1,TRBJ1-1,-,-,TGCGCCAGCAGCCAAGAGAAGATGGGCAGGTTGAACACTGAAGCTTTCTTT,CASSQEKMGRLNTEAFF
TRBV12-3/TRBV12-4,TRBJ1-1,TRBD1,-,TGTGCCAGCAGTCCAGGGGGTACTGAAGCTTTCTTT,CASSPGGTEAFF
TRBV24-1,TRBJ1-2,TRBD1,-,TGTGCCGAGGGGGCAGGGGACGGCTACACCTTC,CAEGAGDGYTF
TRBV5-1,TRBJ2-5,-,-,TGCGCCAGCAGCCGGGGTCTAGCCGTGCAAGAGACCCAGTACTTC,CASSRGLAVQETQYF
TRBV7-9,TRBJ2-3,TRBD2,once,TGTGCCAGCACTAAACAGGAGCTAGCGGGATCGGTAGATACGCAGTATTTT,CASTKQELAGSVDTQYF
TRBV4-3,TRBJ2-2,TRBD1,-,TGCGCCAGCAGCTATAAGACAGGGGAGTCCGGGGAGCTGTTTTTT,CASSYKTGESGELFF
TRBV7-8,TRBJ2-7,TRBD1,-,TGTGCCAGCAGCCAGGGGACAGCAGCCTTAGGGGAGCAGTACTTC,CASSQGTAALGEQYF
TRBV7-9,TRBJ2-3,-,once,TGTGCCAGCACCTTGGGGGGCGTAGGAGATACGCAGTATTTT,CASTLGGVGDTQYF
TRBV3-1/TRBV3-2,TRBJ1-1,-,-,TGTGCCAGCAGCCAAGGCCGAGACACTGAAGCTTTCTTT,CASSQGRDTEAFF
TRBV2,TRBJ2-5,TRBD2,once,TGTGCCAGCATGCCTAGCGGGAGAAGGGAAGAGACCCAGTACTTC,CASMPSGRREETQYF
TRBV7-9,TRBJ2-3,TRBD2,-,TGTGCCAGCAGCTTAGCTCAGCGGGGGTCCACAGATACGCAGTATTTT,CASSLAQRGSTDTQYF
TRBV29-1,TRBJ2-5,TRBD1,-,TGCAGCGCCCGACGGACAGGGGAGGTCCAAGAGACCCAGTACTTC,CSARRTGEVQETQYF
TRBV7-3,TRBJ1-1,TRBD1,-,TGTGCCAGCAGCCGTACAGGGGGCACTGAAGCTTTCTTT,CASSRTGGTEAFF
TRBV9,TRBJ2-3,TRBD2,-,TGTGCCAGCAGCGCTAGCGGGAGCGCAGATACGCAGTATTTT,CASSASGSADTQYF
TRBV5-6,TRBJ2-2,-,-,TGTGCCAGCAGCTTGCTATATGGTGGGACTGCGAACACCGGGGAGCTGTTTTTT,CASSLLYGGTANTGELFF
TRBV6-2/TRBV6-3,TRBJ2-3,TRBD2,-,TGTGCCAGCAGTTCCAGGTCGGGGGGGGACAGCACAGATACGCAGTATTTT,CASSSRSGGDSTDTQYF
TRBV7-2,TRBJ2-2,-,few,TGTGCCAGCAGCTTAGAAGGGGTAACCGGGGAGCTGTTTTTT,CASSLEGVTGELFF
TRBV7-3,TRBJ1-1,-,-,TGTGCCAGCAGCTCCGGTGAAGGGAGACTAGGGACTGAAGCTTTCTTT,CASSSGEGRLGTEAFF
TRBV19,TRBJ2-5,-,-,TGTGCCAGTAGCGGGGGTCACCAAGAGACCCAGTACTTC,CASSGGHQETQYF
TRBV29-1,TRBJ1-4,TRBD1,-,TGCAGCGTCCGGGACAGTGCAACTAATGAAAAACTGTTTTTT,CSVRDSATNEKLFF
TRBV3-1/TRBV3-2,TRBJ1-2,-,-,TGTGCCAGCAGCCGCGCAGGGGACGGCTACACCTTC,CASSRAGDGYTF
TRBV13,TRBJ1-6,TRBD1,few,TGTGCCAGCAGCTTATACGACAGGGGGGATTCACCCCTCCACTTT,CASSLYDRGDSPLHF
TRBV12-3/TRBV12-4,TRBJ1-2,TRBD1,-,TGTGCCACCAACCGACAGGGTTTTGATTACACCTTC,CATNRQGFDYTF
TRBV7-9,TRBJ1-1,-,-,TGTGCCAGCAGCTTCGAAGGGGGAACTGAAGCTTTCTTT,CASSFEGGTEAFF
TRBV24-1,TRBJ2-2,-,-,TGTGCCACCAGTCCCCCGGGCGGGGAGCTGTTTTTT,CATSPPGGELFF
TRBV24-1,TRBJ1-2,-,-,TGTGCCACCTCCCAGGAGGGGTATGGCTACACCTTC,CATSQEGYGYTF
TRBV19,TRBJ2-1,-,-,TGTGCCAGTAGTATGAAAATCCGGGGGACCTACAATGAGCAGTTCTTC,CASSMKIRGTYNEQFF
TRBV4-2,TRBJ1-2,-,-,TGTGCCAGCAGCCAACCCGACCTGGAGCGGGGCTACACCTTC,CASSQPDLERGYTF